This T cell receptor (beta chain) was retrieved from a study of blood T cell repertoires in COVID-19. Study in general: Both acute and convalescent COVID-19 samples were obtained from the United States, Italy and Spain.

The trim removed 7 bases at V and 2 bases at J, leaving 10 bases unmatched. CDR1 and CDR2 from the germline V gene are SGHDN and FVKESK. This CDR3 comprises 16 residues. In the original processing: Counts of nucleated cells, estimated from reference gene primer amplification, were obtained. Libraries were prepared by immunoSEQ multiplex PCR; TCRdb keeps only in-frame clonotypes and omits some of them. V, J and clone size are those of that table, while D and trimming were read from the DNA. Of tens of thousands of clones listed, about 90% are singletons. This clonotype was sampled from a man aged 18 to 29 with COVID-19, enrolled during active disease. The chain recombines TRBV14 with TRBJ2-1; 8 bases map to TRBD1. The sample taken for sequencing was peripheral blood. The CDR3 nucleotides are TGTGCCAGCAACCCAGGGGGCAGGGAACCCTACAATGAGCAGTTCTTC. Translating it yields CASNPGGREPYNEQFF.